A single sample gave rise to the 30 T cell receptor beta chains below, sequenced in a study of control samples from healthy donors and cancer patients. TCRdb's copy holds only in-frame clones and misses some; the assay was immunoSEQ multiplex PCR. The data show about 94,000 clones, around nine tenths seen once. What was sequenced was blood. These receptors came from a woman aged 18-35 years in good health.

The chain recombines TRBV7-6 with TRBJ1-1; D perhaps matches TRBD1 (5 bases). Trimming left V 5 bases short and J 4 bases short, with 14 bases between. From germline, CDR1 is SGHVS and CDR2 FNYEAQ. The CDR3 runs 14 residues. CDR3 sequence reads: CASSLPGSGTEAFF. In DNA, the CDR3 is TGTGCCAGCAGCCTCCCAGGGTCGGGCACTGAAGCTTTCTTT.

J is TRBJ2-1 and V is TRBV9; 7 nucleotides line up with TRBD1. The length of the CDR3 is 15 residues. The junction had 10 bases not matched to a gene; V was cut back by 3 bases and J by 7 bases. Germline assignment: CDR1 SGDLS and CDR2 YYNGEE. The CDR3 loop is CASSEALTGNNEQFF. CDR3 nucleotide sequence: TGTGCCAGCAGCGAGGCCCTGACAGGGAATAATGAGCAGTTCTTC.

The V and J genes are TRBV5-5 and TRBJ1-1; D is undetermined. CDR1 and CDR2 from the germline V gene are SGHKS and YYEKEE (reference sequence). The CDR3 is 15 amino acids. Trimming took 5 bases from V and 3 from J, leaving 17 bases between them. The CDR3 spells CASSRFLGMDTEAFF. CDR3 DNA: TGTGCCAGCAGTCGGTTCCTAGGCATGGACACTGAAGCTTTCTTT. Together with reference TRBV5-5 and TRBJ1-1, the CDR3 gives the full variable domain: DAGVTQSPTHLIKTRGQQVTLRCSPISGHKSVSWYQQVLGQGPQFIFQYYEKEERGRGNFPDRFSARQFPNYSSELNVNALLLGDSALYLCASSRFLGMDTEAFFGQGTRLTVV.

The chain carries TRBV24-1 and TRBJ1-4; D not resolved. Trimming left V 1 base short and J 12 bases short, with 14 bases between. CDR3 size: 14 residues. Germline V gene lookup returns CDR1 KGHDR and CDR2 SFDVKD. The DNA for the CDR3 is TGTGCCACCAGTGATTTATCCCGGATTGAGGAACTGTTTTTT. It yields the protein CATSDLSRIEELFF.

The chain carries TRBV6-5 and TRBJ2-2, with 7 nucleotides matching TRBD1. This CDR3 region has 14 residues. Germline V gives CDR1 MNHEY, CDR2 SVGAGI. V was pared by 6 bases and J by 3 bases, with 4 bases of the junction left unmatched. The CDR3 protein is CASRRTGDTGELFF. The CDR3 region has the DNA TGTGCCAGCAGAAGGACAGGTGACACCGGGGAGCTGTTTTTT.

The rearrangement links TRBV7-9 to TRBJ2-7; unclear D gene. The CDR3 sequence is 15 residues long. The V end lost 2 bases, the J end lost 3 bases, and 14 bases lay between the germline ends. Germline values: CDR1 SEHNR, CDR2 FQNEAQ (reference sequence). The CDR3 bases are TGTGCCAGCAGCTTAAGGGCGGTGTCAGTCTACGAGCAGTACTTC. Translating it yields CASSLRAVSVYEQYF.

The CDR3 nucleotides are TGCAGTGCTAGTGGGACGGCCTATGGCTACACCTTC. It specifies CSASGTAYGYTF. J is TRBJ1-2 and V is TRBV20-1, with D perhaps TRBD1 (5 bases). The V gene lost 3 bases and the J gene lost 4 bases, with 9 bases spanning the gap. This CDR3 contains 12 residues. Germline lookup yields CDR1 DFQATT and CDR2 SNEGSKA (reference sequence).

This clone has just a few counts. The chain carries TRBV6-5 and TRBJ2-5; weak D call: TRBD1 (5 bases). Germline CDR1 and CDR2: MNHEY and SVGAGI. CDR3 length equals 13 residues. The germline V and J ends were trimmed by 4 bases and 2 bases, with 8 bases remaining between them. The CDR3 sequence: CASSWQGQETQYF. The CDR3 coding sequence is TGTGCCAGCAGTTGGCAGGGACAAGAGACCCAGTACTTC.

The rearrangement uses TRBV13 and TRBJ1-2; possible D gene TRBD1, 6 bases. Per the germline V gene, CDR1 is PRHDT and CDR2 is FYEKMQ (reference sequence). The V end was cut by 5 bases, the J end by 0 bases, with 10 bases between. This CDR3 spans 14 amino acids. The CDR3 spells CASSRGQSNYGYTF. DNA for the CDR3: TGTGCCAGCAGCAGAGGACAGTCTAACTATGGCTACACCTTC.

The chain uses TRBV19 and TRBJ2-3; tentatively, D is TRBD1 or TRBD2 (5 bases each). Deletions cut 6 bases from V and 1 base from J, with 14 bases between. Germline V gives CDR1 LNHDA, CDR2 SQIVND (reference sequence). The CDR3 has 15 residues. CDR3 residues: CASREGLRGTDTQYF. DNA for the CDR3: TGTGCCAGTAGAGAGGGGTTGAGGGGCACAGATACGCAGTATTTT.

The V and J genes are TRBV27 and TRBJ1-2; D uncertain. The V gene lost 6 bases and the J gene lost 5 bases, with 13 bases spanning the gap. From germline, CDR1 is MNHEY and CDR2 SMNVEV (reference sequence). This CDR3 comprises 13 residues. The DNA for the CDR3 is TGTGCCAGCAGGTTTGGCGGGGATTATGGCTACACCTTC. Residues: CASRFGGDYGYTF.

The chain is built from TRBV4-1 and TRBJ1-3, with D hard to call. Germline CDR1 MGHRA, CDR2 YSYEKL. Trimming removed 1 base from V and 0 bases from J, with 10 bases in between. The CDR3 consists of 16 residues. The CDR3 region has the DNA TGCGCCAGCAGCCAAGTCGACTGGGCCTCTGGAAACACCATATATTTT. It yields the protein CASSQVDWASGNTIYF.

V is TRBV3-1 (or the pseudogene TRBV3-2) and J is TRBJ1-2; TRBD1 aligns across 8 bases. V dropped 1 base and J dropped 8; count of bases not matched to a gene: 12. The CDR3 spans 16 residues. CDR1 is LGHDT, CDR2 YNNKEL, per germline (reference sequence). CDR3 coding DNA: TGTGCCAGCAGCCAAGCGCAAACAGGGGGACAAGGCGGCTACACCTTC. It yields the protein CASSQAQTGGQGGYTF.

The genes are TRBV5-4 and TRBJ1-1; 9 bases fit TRBD1. The CDR3 loop spans 15 amino acids. Germline loops: CDR1 SGHNT, CDR2 YYREEE (reference sequence). The V and J ends lost 4 bases and 2 bases, in that order; junction bases with no gene match: 6. CDR3 nucleotide sequence: TGTGCCAGCAGCAACCCAACAGGGGGCAACACTGAAGCTTTCTTT. Residues: CASSNPTGGNTEAFF.

This chain uses TRBV23-1 with TRBJ1-1; TRBD1 is a possible D gene (5 bases). TRBV23-1 carries the ORF label, with uncertain function. The CDR3 runs 11 residues. Trimming left V 11 bases short and J 4 bases short, with 11 bases between. The CDR3 DNA sequence: TGCGCCGCCCCAGGGTCCACTGAAGCTTTCTTT. It translates to CAAPGSTEAFF.

The V call is TRBV5-1, the J call TRBJ2-1; possibly TRBD2 for D (6 bases). Germline CDR1 reads SGHRS; CDR2 reads YFSETQ. The CDR3 contains 16 residues. Deletions cut 3 bases from V and 10 bases from J, with 23 bases between. This CDR3 is CASSCCGDSRDEEQFF. The CDR3 DNA reads as TGCGCCAGCAGCTGTTGTGGGGACTCCCGGGATGAAGAGCAGTTCTTC.

The chain joins TRBV19 to TRBJ2-7; TRBD1 agrees at 7 bases. The CDR3 covers 14 residues. Germline-derived CDR1 and CDR2 are LNHDA and SQIVND (reference sequence). V lost 7 bases and J lost 5; bases outside the gene matches: 11. In DNA form, the CDR3 reads TGTGCCAGTACCCCCCGAGGACAGGCGGACGAGCAGTACTTC. Translated, it gives CASTPRGQADEQYF.

This clone appeared a single time. The J gene is TRBJ2-2, the V gene TRBV6-5; weak D call: TRBD1 (6 bases). Germline assignment: CDR1 MNHEY and CDR2 SVGAGI. CDR3 length equals 12 residues. Trimming cost V 10 bases and J 6 bases, with 12 bases left between them. CDR3 amino acids: CATKQGPGELFF. The CDR3 DNA sequence: TGTGCCACTAAACAGGGTCCCGGGGAGCTGTTTTTT.

This chain connects TRBV5-1 to TRBJ1-1, with 9 bases identical to TRBD1. Germline-derived CDR1 and CDR2 are SGHRS and YFSETQ. The V segment lost 0 bases and the J segment 8 bases; nucleotides outside the gene matches: 5. The CDR3 has 14 residues. The CDR3, as DNA: TGCGCCAGCAGCTTGGGACAGGGGGAGATGGAAGCTTTCTTT. Protein sequence: CASSLGQGEMEAFF.

The CDR3 spells CASSYGRIYEQYF. The CDR3 nucleotides read TGTGCCAGCAGTTACGGACGGATCTACGAGCAGTACTTC. The gene calls are TRBV6-5 and TRBJ2-7; no firm D call. Trimming pared 2 bases from V and 3 bases from J, leaving 8 bases between. Germline values: CDR1 MNHEY, CDR2 SVGAGI. The CDR3 consists of 13 residues.

This clone has just one count. The chain recombines TRBV9 with TRBJ1-1; D ambiguous. This CDR3 contains 13 residues. V lost 2 bases to trimming and J lost 5 bases, with 10 bases between them. Germline V lookup: CDR1 SGDLS, CDR2 YYNGEE. CDR3 DNA: TGTGCCAGCAGCGTTCAGCGCGGAACTGAAGCTTTCTTT. Translation gives CASSVQRGTEAFF.

V gene TRBV1 combines with J gene TRBJ2-5; the table's D gene call, TRBD2, was not cross checked with the DNA. TRBV1 is flagged as a pseudogene. This CDR3 has 18 amino acids. Written as DNA, the CDR3 is TGCACCAGCAGCCGCATAGGACTAGCGGGGGGGCAATTGGAGACCCAGTACTTC. Its protein product is CTSSRIGLAGGQLETQYF.

V gene TRBV5-4 combines with J gene TRBJ1-1, with D unclear. The CDR3 consists of 13 residues. The germline V gene encodes CDR1 SGHNT and CDR2 YYREEE (reference sequence). The V and J ends lost 4 bases and 1 base respectively, with 8 bases between them. For the CDR3, the DNA is TGTGCCAGCAGCCTGGGGAAGAACACTGAAGCTTTCTTT. Encoded protein: CASSLGKNTEAFF.

The chain links TRBV14 to TRBJ2-7; D might be TRBD1 or TRBD2, each matching 5 bases. Trimming removed 0 bases at V and 2 bases at J, with 14 bases between. The CDR3 runs 16 residues. Germline V lookup: CDR1 SGHDN, CDR2 FVKESK. The CDR3 sequence: CASSQDRDHAPYEQYF. CDR3 nucleotide sequence: TGTGCCAGCAGCCAAGATCGGGACCATGCACCCTACGAGCAGTACTTC.

This chain uses TRBV7-9 with TRBJ1-1; D not resolved. The CDR3 covers 14 residues. CDR1 SEHNR and CDR2 FQNEAQ come from the germline V gene (reference sequence). V lost 1 base, J lost 5 bases, and 11 bases lay in between. CDR3 residues: CASSLVGQRTEAFF. The CDR3 DNA reads TGTGCCAGCAGCTTAGTAGGTCAGAGGACTGAAGCTTTCTTT.

This clone was detected a few times. V is TRBV5-4 and J is TRBJ1-3; TRBD1 is a possible D gene (5 bases). With 4 bases removed from V and 0 bases from J, the gap between germline ends came to 14 bases. Germline CDR1 and CDR2: SGHNT and YYREEE (reference sequence). This CDR3 spans 16 amino acids. CDR3 nucleotide sequence: TGTGCCAGCAGCCCGGATTTGGGGGGCTCTGGAAACACCATATATTTT. Protein product: CASSPDLGGSGNTIYF.

V and J are TRBV11-2 and TRBJ1-1; maybe TRBD1 (6 bases). This CDR3 contains 13 residues. V lost 5 bases and J 4 bases, leaving 11 bases between the germline ends. Germline V lookup: CDR1 SGHAT, CDR2 FQNNGV. The CDR3 loop is CASSLRGSTEAFF. As DNA, the CDR3 is TGTGCCAGCAGCCTCAGGGGATCCACTGAAGCTTTCTTT.

This clone was counted a single time. V gene TRBV2 combines with J gene TRBJ2-5; D may be TRBD1 (7 bases). Germline lookup yields CDR1 SNHLY and CDR2 FYNNEI. This CDR3 region has 14 residues. V gave up 7 bases and J gave up 0 bases, with 12 bases separating them. This chain's CDR3 is CASTSGGYQETQYF. The DNA for the CDR3 is TGTGCCAGCACCTCAGGGGGGTACCAAGAGACCCAGTACTTC.

This sequence joins TRBV7-3 and TRBJ2-1; D may be TRBD2 (7 bases). The CDR3 extends over 16 amino acids. The V end lost 5 bases, the J end lost 3 bases, and 17 bases lay between the germline ends. The germline V gene encodes CDR1 SGHTA and CDR2 FQGTGA. The CDR3 sequence: CASSPWGGPLYNEQFF. The CDR3 coding sequence is TGTGCCAGCAGCCCCTGGGGGGGGCCCCTCTACAATGAGCAGTTCTTC.

V gene TRBV7-8 combines with J gene TRBJ1-1; D possibly corresponds to TRBD1 (6 bases). The CDR3 covers 15 residues. Germline V CDR1 and CDR2: SGHVS, FQNEAQ. V lost 5 bases to trimming and J lost 4 bases, with 17 bases between them. In DNA, the CDR3 is TGTGCCAGCAGCCTCAGAGGAGGCAGGGGCACTGAAGCTTTCTTT. It yields the protein CASSLRGGRGTEAFF.